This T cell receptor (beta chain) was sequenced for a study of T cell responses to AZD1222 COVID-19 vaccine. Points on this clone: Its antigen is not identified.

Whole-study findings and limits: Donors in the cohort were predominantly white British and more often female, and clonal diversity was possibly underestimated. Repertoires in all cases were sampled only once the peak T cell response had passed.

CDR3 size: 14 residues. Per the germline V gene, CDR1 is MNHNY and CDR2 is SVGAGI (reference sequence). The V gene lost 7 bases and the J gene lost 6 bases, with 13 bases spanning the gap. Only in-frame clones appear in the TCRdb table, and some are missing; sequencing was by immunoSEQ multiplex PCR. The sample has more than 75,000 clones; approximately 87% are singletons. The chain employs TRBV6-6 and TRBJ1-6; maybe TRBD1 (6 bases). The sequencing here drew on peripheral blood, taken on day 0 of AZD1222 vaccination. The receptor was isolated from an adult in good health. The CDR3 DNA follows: TGTGCCAGCATCACGGGAGGGGGTAATTCACCCCTCCACTTT. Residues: CASITGGGNSPLHF.